The 20 T cell receptor beta chains given below trace back to one sample, sequenced in a study of cytomegalovirus exposure and HLA in healthy donors. PCR primers comprised 60 Vbeta and 13 Jbeta primers. Only in-frame clones appear in the TCRdb table, and some are missing; sequencing was by immunoSEQ multiplex PCR. The top ten hold about 2.7% of the sample, which has 150,000 to 200,000 clones, around 75% seen once. What was sequenced was PBMCs. The receptors originated from a male donor in good health and CMV-seronegative.

This clone was detected only a few times. The chain uses TRBV6-5 and TRBJ1-2; the match to TRBD1 covers 7 bases. Germline CDR1 MNHEY, CDR2 SVGAGI. V trimming: 0 bases; J trimming: 7 bases; junction bases outside the gene matches: 2. The CDR3 totals 13 residues. The CDR3 sequence: CASSYSGTAGYTF. In DNA form, the CDR3 reads TGTGCCAGCAGTTACTCCGGGACAGCTGGCTACACCTTC.

This rearrangement joins TRBV6-5 to TRBJ2-5; 8 bases align to TRBD2. Per germline, CDR1 MNHEY and CDR2 SVGAGI. J gave up 6 bases and V 8 bases, and 8 bases lay outside the gene matches. The CDR3 covers 13 residues. The CDR3 is CASQREGPQTQYF. CDR3 bases: TGTGCCAGCCAACGGGAGGGCCCGCAGACCCAGTACTTC.

The chain employs TRBV19 and TRBJ2-7, with D maybe TRBD2 (6 bases). Germline lookup yields CDR1 LNHDA and CDR2 SQIVND (reference sequence). Trimming shortened V by 5 bases and J by 6 bases, and 14 bases separated the two germline ends. This CDR3 has 13 residues. CDR3 residues: CASSGGGPVEQYF. DNA of the CDR3: TGTGCCAGTAGTGGCGGAGGGCCGGTCGAGCAGTACTTC.

The chain links TRBV5-4 to TRBJ2-3; 9 bases fit TRBD2. The CDR3 length is 16 residues. Germline V gene data show CDR1 as SGHNT and CDR2 as YYREEE (reference sequence). V lost 0 bases and J lost 2; bases outside the gene matches: 4. CDR3 protein: CASSLGAGGVTDTQYF. CDR3 in DNA: TGTGCCAGCAGCTTGGGGGCGGGAGGGGTCACAGATACGCAGTATTTT. Full variable domain (missing parts from reference TRBV5-4 and TRBJ2-3): ETGVTQSPTHLIKTRGQQVTLRCSSQSGHNTVSWYQQALGQGPQFIFQYYREEENGRGNFPPRFSGLQFPNYSSELNVNALELDDSALYLCASSLGAGGVTDTQYFGPGTRLTVL.

For the CDR3, the DNA is TGCAGCGTTGGAGAGAGGGATCAGCCCCAGCATTTT. Residues: CSVGERDQPQHF. V gene TRBV29-1 combines with J gene TRBJ1-5; D gene uncertain. CDR3 length equals 12 residues. Trimming left V 4 bases short and J 5 bases short, with 9 bases between. Germline loops: CDR1 SQVTM, CDR2 ANQGSEA.

The J gene is TRBJ1-2, the V gene TRBV27; 7 positions agree with TRBD1. The V gene end was trimmed by 2 bases and the J gene end by 4 bases; junction bases not matched to a gene: 4. Germline loops: CDR1 MNHEY, CDR2 SMNVEV (reference sequence). The CDR3 covers 14 residues. DNA of the CDR3: TGTGCCAGCAGTTTAACAGGGGCAGTCTATGGCTACACCTTC. Translating it yields CASSLTGAVYGYTF.

V is TRBV30 and J is TRBJ2-1, with 8 bases fitting TRBD2. V lost 4 bases, J lost 0 bases, and 5 bases stayed unmatched. Germline V lookup: CDR1 GTSNPN, CDR2 SVGIG (reference sequence). There are 15 residues in the CDR3. The CDR3 reads CAWTGGGSSYNEQFF. The CDR3 region has the DNA TGTGCCTGGACCGGGGGGGGTAGCTCCTACAATGAGCAGTTCTTC.

The chain employs TRBV5-5 and TRBJ2-1, with 11 positions matching TRBD2. V lost 7 bases to trimming and J lost 3 bases; unmatched junction nucleotides: 6. The germline V gene has CDR1 SGHKS and CDR2 YYEKEE (reference sequence). The CDR3 length is 15 residues. The CDR3 coding sequence is TGTGCCAGCGGGGCCGGGACTAGCGGCTACAATGAGCAGTTCTTC. Amino acids: CASGAGTSGYNEQFF.

J is TRBJ2-1 and V is TRBV2; 13 bases align to TRBD2. Germline CDR1 SNHLY, CDR2 FYNNEI. V gave up 4 bases and J gave up 7 bases; unmatched junction bases: 4. The CDR3 is 15 residues long. This chain's CDR3 is CASSAGTSGVNEQFF. CDR3 DNA sequence: TGTGCCAGCAGTGCCGGGACTAGCGGGGTTAATGAGCAGTTCTTC.

This chain connects TRBV9 to TRBJ2-3; possibly TRBD2 for D (7 bases). The CDR3 is 16 residues long. Trimming shortened V by 3 bases and J by 1 base, and 15 bases separated the two germline ends. Germline-derived CDR1 and CDR2 are SGDLS and YYNGEE. CDR3 DNA sequence: TGTGCCAGCAGCGAAGGGGGGGGGCGAGGCACAGATACGCAGTATTTT. It specifies CASSEGGGRGTDTQYF.

This clone showed up just once. This chain joins TRBV6-5 and TRBJ1-2; D might be TRBD1 (5 bases). The CDR3 is 15 amino acids. Trimming shortened V by 0 bases and J by 4 bases, and 12 bases separated the two germline ends. Germline loops: CDR1 MNHEY, CDR2 SVGAGI. This CDR3 reads CASSYSGQGGYGYTF. CDR3 coding DNA: TGTGCCAGCAGTTACTCGGGGCAGGGAGGCTATGGCTACACCTTC.

This clone was found a few times. The V gene is TRBV2, the J gene TRBJ1-6; weak D call: TRBD1 (6 bases). This CDR3 has 14 amino acids. V lost 6 bases and J lost 5, with 11 bases in between. The germline V gene has CDR1 SNHLY and CDR2 FYNNEI. The CDR3 is CASRSTGDNSPLHF. The CDR3 DNA follows: TGTGCCAGCAGATCGACAGGAGATAATTCACCCCTCCACTTT.

The CDR3 DNA reads TGTGCCAGCATAGAATATGGCTCCTACAATGAGCAGTTCTTC. This sequence encodes CASIEYGSYNEQFF. The chain combines TRBV6-1 with TRBJ2-1; no reliable D call. With 7 bases removed from V and 0 bases from J, the gap between germline ends came to 10 bases. The CDR3 length is 14 residues. CDR1 and CDR2 from the germline V gene are MNHNS and SASEGT.

This chain links TRBV19 with TRBJ1-5; D possibly corresponds to TRBD1 (6 bases). CDR3 length: 15 amino acids. The germline V gene encodes CDR1 LNHDA and CDR2 SQIVND (reference sequence). V dropped 7 bases and J dropped 5 bases, with 18 bases sitting between them. The DNA of the CDR3 is TGTGCCAGTACTCCGACAGGTTCTACCTATCAGCCCCAGCATTTT. Its translation: CASTPTGSTYQPQHF.

The CDR3 region has the DNA TGTGCCAGCAGTTCGTCCCCCTACGAGCAGTACTTC. This translates into CASSSSPYEQYF. This sequence joins TRBV2 and TRBJ2-7; unclear D gene. V lost 5 bases to trimming and J lost 2 bases, with 7 bases between them. The CDR3 runs to 12 residues. The germline gives CDR1 SNHLY, CDR2 FYNNEI.

The chain couples TRBV29-1 to TRBJ2-1; TRBD1 matches 9 bases. Looked up from germline, CDR1 is SQVTM and CDR2 is ANQGSEA. The CDR3 covers 15 residues. The junction had 11 bases not matched to a gene; V was cut back by 6 bases and J by 5 bases. The CDR3, as DNA: TGCAGCGTAATGAGAGCGGACAGGGGAAACAATGAGCAGTTCTTC. This translates into CSVMRADRGNNEQFF.

This sequence joins TRBV28 and TRBJ2-3; possible D gene TRBD2, 6 bases. The germline V and J ends were trimmed by 7 bases and 5 bases, with 13 bases remaining between them. The germline CDR1 and CDR2 sequences are MDHEN and SYDVKM. CDR3 length equals 13 residues. Here the CDR3 reads CASILGSGDTQYF. In DNA form, the CDR3 reads TGTGCCAGCATCCTCGGGAGTGGAGATACGCAGTATTTT.

This clone has ten or more counts. This CDR3 is CASSIGQKNTEAFF. The DNA for the CDR3 is TGTGCCAGTAGTATAGGTCAGAAGAACACTGAAGCTTTCTTT. This chain joins TRBV19 and TRBJ1-1; D gene unclear. The germline gives CDR1 LNHDA, CDR2 SQIVND (reference sequence). Trimming took 1 base from V and 1 from J, leaving 7 bases between them. This CDR3 has 14 residues. Together with reference TRBV19 and TRBJ1-1, the CDR3 gives the full variable domain: DGGITQSPKYLFRKEGQNVTLSCEQNLNHDAMYWYRQDPGQGLRLIYYSQIVNDFQKGDIAEGYSVSREKKESFPLTVTSAQKNPTAFYLCASSIGQKNTEAFFGQGTRLTVV.

V gene TRBV30 combines with J gene TRBJ1-5; TRBD1 might be the D (5 bases). V gave up 1 base and J gave up 7 bases, with 14 bases separating them. Germline V gives CDR1 GTSNPN, CDR2 SVGIG (reference sequence). The CDR3 contains 14 residues. CDR3: CAWSGPQGRQPQHF. CDR3 coding DNA: TGTGCCTGGAGTGGCCCGCAGGGTCGGCAGCCCCAGCATTTT.

This chain uses TRBV5-4 with TRBJ2-3; 10 positions agree with TRBD2. Per germline, CDR1 SGHNT and CDR2 YYREEE (reference sequence). The V and J ends lost 7 bases and 1 base, in that order; junction bases with no gene match: 3. This CDR3 has 14 amino acids. CDR3 sequence: CASGGTSGTDTQYF. The CDR3, as DNA: TGTGCCAGCGGCGGGACTAGCGGCACAGATACGCAGTATTTT.